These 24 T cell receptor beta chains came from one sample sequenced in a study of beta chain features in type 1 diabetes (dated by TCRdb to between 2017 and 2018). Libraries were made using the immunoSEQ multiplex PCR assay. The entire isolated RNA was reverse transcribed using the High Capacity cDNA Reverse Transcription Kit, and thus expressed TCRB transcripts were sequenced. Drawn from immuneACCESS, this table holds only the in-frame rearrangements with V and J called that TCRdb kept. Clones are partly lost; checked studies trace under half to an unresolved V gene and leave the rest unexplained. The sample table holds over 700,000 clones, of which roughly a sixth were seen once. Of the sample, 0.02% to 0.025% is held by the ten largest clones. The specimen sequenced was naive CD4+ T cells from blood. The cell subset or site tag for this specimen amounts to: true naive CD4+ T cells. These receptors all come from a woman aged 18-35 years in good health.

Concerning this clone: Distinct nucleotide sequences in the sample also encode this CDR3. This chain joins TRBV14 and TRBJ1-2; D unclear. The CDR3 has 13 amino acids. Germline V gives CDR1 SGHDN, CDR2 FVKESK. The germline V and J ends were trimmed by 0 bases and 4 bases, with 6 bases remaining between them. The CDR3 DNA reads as TGTGCCAGCAGCCAAGACCTTGGCTATGGCTACACCTTC. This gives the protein CASSQDLGYGYTF. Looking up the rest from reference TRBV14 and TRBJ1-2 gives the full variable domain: EAGVTQFPSHSVIEKGQTVTLRCDPISGHDNLYWYRRVMGKEIKFLLHFVKESKQDESGMPNNRFLAERTGGTYSTLKVQPAELEDSGVYFCASSQDLGYGYTFGSGTRLTVV.

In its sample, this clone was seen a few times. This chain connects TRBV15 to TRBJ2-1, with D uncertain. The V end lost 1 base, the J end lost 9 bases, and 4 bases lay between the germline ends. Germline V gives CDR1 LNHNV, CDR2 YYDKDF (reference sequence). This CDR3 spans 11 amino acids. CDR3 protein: CATSRASEQFF. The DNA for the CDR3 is TGTGCCACCAGCAGAGCTAGTGAGCAGTTCTTC.

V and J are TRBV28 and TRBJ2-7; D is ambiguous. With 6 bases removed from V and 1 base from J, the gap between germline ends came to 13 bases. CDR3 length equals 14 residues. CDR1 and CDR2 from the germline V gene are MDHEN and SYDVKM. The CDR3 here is CASSERALSYEQYF. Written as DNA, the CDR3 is TGTGCCAGCAGCGAACGGGCCCTATCCTACGAGCAGTACTTC.

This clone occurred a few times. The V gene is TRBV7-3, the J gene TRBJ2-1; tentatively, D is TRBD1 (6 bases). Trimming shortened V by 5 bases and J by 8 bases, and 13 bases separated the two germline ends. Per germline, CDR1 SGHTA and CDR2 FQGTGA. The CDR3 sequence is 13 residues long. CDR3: CASSATGFDEQFF. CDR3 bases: TGTGCCAGCAGCGCTACAGGGTTCGATGAGCAGTTCTTC.

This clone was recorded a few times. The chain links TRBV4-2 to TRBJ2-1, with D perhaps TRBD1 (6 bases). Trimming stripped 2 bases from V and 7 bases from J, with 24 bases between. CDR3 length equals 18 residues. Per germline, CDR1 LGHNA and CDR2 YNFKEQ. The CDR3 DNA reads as TGTGCCAGCAGCCAATCACCGGTCCTACAGGGAGAGGGTAATGAGCAGTTCTTC. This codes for CASSQSPVLQGEGNEQFF.

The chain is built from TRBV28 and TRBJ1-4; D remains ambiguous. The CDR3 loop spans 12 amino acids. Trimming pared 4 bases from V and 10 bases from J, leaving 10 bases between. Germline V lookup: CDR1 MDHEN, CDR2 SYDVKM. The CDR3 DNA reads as TGTGCCAGCAGTTCCCCCGCGGGAAAACTGTTTTTT. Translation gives CASSSPAGKLFF.

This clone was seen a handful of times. CDR3 in DNA: TGTGCCAGCAGCCCGTGGACAGGGGATCAGCCCCAGCATTTT. This encodes CASSPWTGDQPQHF. V gene TRBV7-2 combines with J gene TRBJ1-5, with 9 bases aligning to TRBD1. V lost 5 bases, J lost 5 bases, and 4 bases stayed unmatched. Germline V gene lookup returns CDR1 SGHTA and CDR2 FQGNSA. This CDR3 region has 14 residues.

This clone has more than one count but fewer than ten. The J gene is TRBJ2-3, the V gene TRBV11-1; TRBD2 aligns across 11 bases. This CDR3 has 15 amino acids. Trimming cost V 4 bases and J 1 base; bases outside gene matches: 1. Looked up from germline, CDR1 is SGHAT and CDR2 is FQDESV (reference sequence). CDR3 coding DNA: TGTGCCAGCAGCTCGACTAGCGGGGGCACAGATACGCAGTATTTT. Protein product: CASSSTSGGTDTQYF.

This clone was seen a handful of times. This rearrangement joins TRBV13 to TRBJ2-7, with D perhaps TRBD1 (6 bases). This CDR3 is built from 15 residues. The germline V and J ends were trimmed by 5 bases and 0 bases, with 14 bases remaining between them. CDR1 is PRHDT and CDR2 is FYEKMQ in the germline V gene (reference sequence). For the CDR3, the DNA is TGTGCCAGCAGCCGTCGCCAAGGGGGCTCCTACGAGCAGTACTTC. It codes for CASSRRQGGSYEQYF.

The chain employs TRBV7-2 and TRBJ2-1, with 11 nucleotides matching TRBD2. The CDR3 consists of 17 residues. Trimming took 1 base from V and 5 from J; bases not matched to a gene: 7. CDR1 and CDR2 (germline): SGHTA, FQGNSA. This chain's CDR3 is CASSLGPGLAEHNEQFF. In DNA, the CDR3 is TGTGCCAGCAGCTTAGGCCCGGGACTAGCGGAACACAATGAGCAGTTCTTC.

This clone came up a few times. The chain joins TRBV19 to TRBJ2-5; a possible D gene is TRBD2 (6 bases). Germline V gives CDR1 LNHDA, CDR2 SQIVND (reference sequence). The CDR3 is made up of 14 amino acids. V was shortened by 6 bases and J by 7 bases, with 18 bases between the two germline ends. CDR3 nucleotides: TGTGCCAGTAGACCCCAGCGGGCCGACGGGACCCAGTACTTC. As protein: CASRPQRADGTQYF.

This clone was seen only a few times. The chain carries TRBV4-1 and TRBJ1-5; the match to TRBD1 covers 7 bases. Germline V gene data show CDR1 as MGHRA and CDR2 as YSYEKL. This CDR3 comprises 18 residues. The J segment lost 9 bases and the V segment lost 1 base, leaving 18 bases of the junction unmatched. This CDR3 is CASSQVGQNTAQKLPQHF. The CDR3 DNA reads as TGCGCCAGCAGCCAAGTGGGACAGAATACGGCGCAAAAACTGCCCCAGCATTTT.

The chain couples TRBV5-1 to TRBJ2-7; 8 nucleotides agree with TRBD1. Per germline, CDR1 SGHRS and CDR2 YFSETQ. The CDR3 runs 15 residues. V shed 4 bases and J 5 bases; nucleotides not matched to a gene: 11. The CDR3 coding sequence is TGCGCCAGCAGCGAACGTCTACAGGGGGGCCACGAGCAGTACTTC. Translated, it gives CASSERLQGGHEQYF.

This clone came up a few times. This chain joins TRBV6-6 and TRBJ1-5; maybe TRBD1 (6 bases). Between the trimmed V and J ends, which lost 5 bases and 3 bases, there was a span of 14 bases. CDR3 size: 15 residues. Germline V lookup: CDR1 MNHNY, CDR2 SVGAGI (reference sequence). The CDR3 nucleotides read TGTGCCAGCAGTAACCGGGACACTATCAATCAGCCCCAGCATTTT. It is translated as CASSNRDTINQPQHF.

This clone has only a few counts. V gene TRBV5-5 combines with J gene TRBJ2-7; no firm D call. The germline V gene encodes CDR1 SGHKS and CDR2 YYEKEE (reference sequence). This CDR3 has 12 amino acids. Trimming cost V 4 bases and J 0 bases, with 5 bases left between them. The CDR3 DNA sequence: TGTGCCAGCAGCCAGAGCTCCTACGAGCAGTACTTC. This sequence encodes CASSQSSYEQYF.

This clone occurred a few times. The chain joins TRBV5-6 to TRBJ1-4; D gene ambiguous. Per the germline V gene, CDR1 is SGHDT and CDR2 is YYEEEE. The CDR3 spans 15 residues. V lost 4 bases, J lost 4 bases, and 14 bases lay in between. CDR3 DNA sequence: TGTGCCAGCAGCGGACCTCGTCGGGATAATGAAAAACTGTTTTTT. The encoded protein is CASSGPRRDNEKLFF.

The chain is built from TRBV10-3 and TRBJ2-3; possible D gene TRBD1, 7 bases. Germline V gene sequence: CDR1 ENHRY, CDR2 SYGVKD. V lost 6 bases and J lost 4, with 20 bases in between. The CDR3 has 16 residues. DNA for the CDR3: TGTGCCATCAGCGAGCAGGGGGGCCGGGGCGCAGATACGCAGTATTTT. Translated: CAISEQGGRGADTQYF.

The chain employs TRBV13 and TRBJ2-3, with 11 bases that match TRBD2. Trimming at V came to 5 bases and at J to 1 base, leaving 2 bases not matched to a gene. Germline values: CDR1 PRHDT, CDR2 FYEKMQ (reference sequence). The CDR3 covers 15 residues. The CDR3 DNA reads TGTGCCAGCAGCAGACTAGCGGGACGCACAGATACGCAGTATTTT. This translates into CASSRLAGRTDTQYF.

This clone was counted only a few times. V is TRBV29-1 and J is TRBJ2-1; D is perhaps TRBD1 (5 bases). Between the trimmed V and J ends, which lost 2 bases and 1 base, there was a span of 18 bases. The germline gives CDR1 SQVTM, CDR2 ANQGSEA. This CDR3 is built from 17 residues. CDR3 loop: CSVERRLRQQSYNEQFF. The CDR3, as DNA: TGCAGCGTTGAACGGCGGCTGAGACAGCAATCCTACAATGAGCAGTTCTTC.

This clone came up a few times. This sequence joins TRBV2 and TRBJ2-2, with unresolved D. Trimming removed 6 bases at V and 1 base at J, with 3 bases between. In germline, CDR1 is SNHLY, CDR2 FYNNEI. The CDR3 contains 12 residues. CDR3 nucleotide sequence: TGTGCCAGCAGGGGGAACACCGGGGAGCTGTTTTTT. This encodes CASRGNTGELFF. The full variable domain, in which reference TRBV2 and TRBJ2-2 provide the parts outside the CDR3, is EPEVTQTPSHQVTQMGQEVILRCVPISNHLYFYWYRQILGQKVEFLVSFYNNEISEKSEIFDDQFSVERPDGSNFTLKIRSTKLEDSAMYFCASRGNTGELFFGEGSRLTVL.

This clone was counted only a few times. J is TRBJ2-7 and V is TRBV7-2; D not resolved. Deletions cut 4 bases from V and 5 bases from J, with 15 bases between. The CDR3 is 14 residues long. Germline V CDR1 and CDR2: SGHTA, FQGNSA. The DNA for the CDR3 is TGTGCCAGCAGCTACTGGGCACTACGGGACGAGCAGTACTTC. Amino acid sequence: CASSYWALRDEQYF.

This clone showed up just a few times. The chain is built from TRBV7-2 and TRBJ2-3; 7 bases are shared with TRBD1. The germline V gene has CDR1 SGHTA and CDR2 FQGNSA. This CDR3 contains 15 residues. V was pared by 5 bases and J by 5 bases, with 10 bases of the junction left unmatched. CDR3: CASSAMGQGVDTQYF. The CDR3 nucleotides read TGTGCCAGCAGCGCCATGGGGCAGGGGGTAGATACGCAGTATTTT. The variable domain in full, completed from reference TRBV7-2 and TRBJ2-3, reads GAGVSQSPSNKVTEKGKDVELRCDPISGHTALYWYRQSLGQGLEFLIYFQGNSAPDKSGLPSDRFSAERTGGSVSTLTIQRTQQEDSAVYLCASSAMGQGVDTQYFGPGTRLTVL.

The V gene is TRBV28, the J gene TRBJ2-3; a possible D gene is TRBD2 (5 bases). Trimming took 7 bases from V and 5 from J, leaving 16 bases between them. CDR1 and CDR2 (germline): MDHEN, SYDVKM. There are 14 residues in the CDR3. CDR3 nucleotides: TGTGCCAGCACAGAGTGGAGGCAAGGAGATACGCAGTATTTT. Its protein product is CASTEWRQGDTQYF.

CDR3 nucleotides: TGTGCCAGCAGCTTAGGACAGGGTGGGAGCTCCTACGAGCAGTACTTC. This gives the protein CASSLGQGGSSYEQYF. The chain couples TRBV7-9 to TRBJ2-7; 7 nucleotides line up with TRBD1. CDR3 size: 16 residues. Germline CDR1 is SEHNR and CDR2 is FQNEAQ (reference sequence). J was trimmed by 0 bases and V by 1 base; bases with no gene match: 6.